One sample yielded the 30 T cell receptor beta chains listed below, sequenced in a study of T cell repertoires in cytomegalovirus infection. TCRdb re-called the reads through MiXCR, storing one row per CDR3 protein. The profile shows about 740,000 distinct CDR3 sequences, 35% of them singletons. Sequenced sample: PBMCs. The receptor source for this set is a human donor in good health (CMV status not recorded). Some clones in this sample may be carry-over from other donors' samples.

CDR3 protein: CSARGTSGDATEQYF. The CDR3 DNA reads as TGCAGTGCTAGAGGGACTAGCGGGGACGCTACGGAGCAGTACTTC. The genes are TRBV20-1 and TRBJ2-7, with TRBD2 matching over 12 bases. Per germline, CDR1 DFQATT and CDR2 SNEGSKA (reference sequence). The CDR3 sequence is 15 residues long. The V and J ends lost 1 base and 7 bases, in that order; junction bases with no gene match: 8.

The table lists this clonotype with a count of one. CDR3: CASSKGLAGGNTGELFF. In DNA form, the CDR3 reads TGTGCCAGCAGCAAAGGACTAGCGGGAGGAAACACCGGGGAGCTGTTTTTT. The chain joins TRBV11-3 to TRBJ2-2; 14 bases align to TRBD2. The CDR3 has 17 amino acids. Looked up from germline, CDR1 is SGHNT and CDR2 is YENEEA. V lost 5 bases and J lost 2; bases outside the gene matches: 4. The full variable domain, rest sourced from reference TRBV11-3 and TRBJ2-2, is EAGVVQSPRYKIIEKKQPVAFWCNPISGHNTLYWYLQNLGQGPELLIRYENEEAVDDSQLPKDRFSAERLKGVDSTLKIQPAELGDSAVYLCASSKGLAGGNTGELFFGEGSRLTVL.

The chain links TRBV5-1 to TRBJ2-2, with D possibly called TRBD1 or TRBD2 (5 bases each). The V gene's germline CDR1 is SGHRS and CDR2 YFSETQ. The CDR3 has 14 residues. CDR3 sequence: CASRDGSNTGELFF. As DNA, the CDR3 is TGCGCTTCCCGGGACGGCTCGAACACCGGGGAGCTGTTTTTT.

This clonotype was detected a few times. The chain is built from TRBV28 and TRBJ2-5, with 7 bases fitting TRBD1. With V trimmed by 4 bases and J by 3 bases, 5 bases remained unmatched. The CDR3 consists of 14 residues. Germline V lookup: CDR1 MDHEN, CDR2 SYDVKM. CDR3 sequence: CASSSGTAKETQYF. The CDR3 DNA follows: TGTGCCAGCAGTTCCGGGACAGCTAAAGAGACCCAGTACTTC. The whole variable domain, remainder taken from reference TRBV28 and TRBJ2-5, is DVKVTQSSRYLVKRTGEKVFLECVQDMDHENMFWYRQDPGLGLRLIYFSYDVKMKEKGDIPEGYSVSREKKERFSLILESASTNQTSMYLCASSSGTAKETQYFGPGTRLLVL.

This chain links TRBV7-9 with TRBJ1-4; 7 bases align to TRBD1. V was clipped by 4 bases and J by 4 bases; unmatched bases: 6. The CDR3 contains 15 residues. Germline V gene data show CDR1 as SEHNR and CDR2 as FQNEAQ (reference sequence). The CDR3 is CASSSRGFGNEKLFF. CDR3 coding DNA: TGTGCCAGCAGCTCCAGGGGGTTCGGTAATGAAAAACTGTTTTTT.

This clonotype was counted a few times. The chain links TRBV28 to TRBJ2-6; 8 nucleotides match TRBD2. The CDR3 consists of 18 residues. Trimming cost V 0 bases and J 0 bases; bases outside gene matches: 4. Germline V CDR1 and CDR2: MDHEN, SYDVKM. The DNA of the CDR3 is TGTGCCAGCAGTTTATGGCTAGCGGGCAGCTCTGGGGCCAACGTCCTGACTTTC. This encodes CASSLWLAGSSGANVLTF.

Note on this clonotype: A much larger clonotype is one base distant, so this may be a read error. This likely comes from a read error, as the CDR3 has no conserved phenylalanine or tryptophan at its end. The chain links TRBV7-2 to TRBJ1-1, with D uncertain. CDR3 length: 12 residues. Between the trimmed V and J ends, which lost 3 bases and 5 bases, there was a span of 7 bases. Germline assignment: CDR1 SGHTA and CDR2 FQGNSA. The CDR3 nucleotides read TGTGCCAGCAGCTTTGGGGTGACTGAAGCTTTCTTG. Protein: CASSFGVTEAFL.

There are a few counts of this clonotype. V is TRBV25-1 and J is TRBJ2-5; D not resolved. V lost 5 bases, J lost 1 base, and 14 bases lay in between. In germline, CDR1 is MGHDK, CDR2 SYGVNS. There are 15 residues in the CDR3. Here the CDR3 DNA reads TGTGCCAGCAGTTCCGGGCTGCGCTTCCAAGAGACCCAGTACTTC. Its protein is CASSSGLRFQETQYF.

In this sample, this clonotype turned up a few times. This chain links TRBV28 with TRBJ1-3, with TRBD1 as a possible D gene (5 bases). The CDR3 length is 14 residues. Germline CDR1 MDHEN, CDR2 SYDVKM. V was clipped by 5 bases and J by 4 bases, with 12 bases between them. The chain's CDR3 is CASSLRGNGNTIYF. The CDR3 DNA reads as TGTGCCAGCAGTCTCCGGGGGAACGGAAACACCATATATTTT.

This clonotype has just a few counts. The chain recombines TRBV5-6 with TRBJ2-3; D perhaps matches TRBD1 (7 bases). CDR1 is SGHDT and CDR2 is YYEEEE in the germline V gene. The V end was cut by 4 bases, the J end by 9 bases, with 12 bases between. CDR3 size: 12 residues. In DNA, the CDR3 is TGTGCCAGCAGCCGCGGGACAGTAACGCAGTATTTT. As protein: CASSRGTVTQYF.

This chain connects TRBV9 to TRBJ2-2; tentative D call: TRBD2 (5 bases). Germline lookup yields CDR1 SGDLS and CDR2 YYNGEE. This CDR3 region has 19 residues. The germline V and J ends were trimmed by 5 bases and 4 bases, with 27 bases remaining between them. The CDR3 reads CASRRGQTHRSAGTGELFF. CDR3 DNA: TGTGCCAGCAGGCGTGGGCAGACCCACCGAAGTGCGGGCACCGGGGAGCTGTTTTTT.

This clonotype has just a few counts. The rearrangement joins TRBV4-1 to TRBJ1-1; the D is unclear. CDR1 is MGHRA and CDR2 is YSYEKL in the germline V gene. The CDR3 runs to 14 residues. Trimming took off 1 base at V and 3 bases at J, with 9 bases between the two ends. The CDR3 spells CASSQARVDTEAFF. In DNA form, the CDR3 reads TGCGCCAGCAGCCAAGCAAGGGTTGACACTGAAGCTTTCTTT.

The chain joins TRBV7-2 to TRBJ1-2; D uncertain. Trimming shortened V by 3 bases and J by 1 base, and 12 bases separated the two germline ends. CDR1 SGHTA and CDR2 FQGNSA come from the germline V gene. The CDR3 length is 15 residues. In DNA form, the CDR3 reads TGTGCCAGCAGCTTCTTTCGGGAGGTTAACTATGGCTACACCTTC. It encodes CASSFFREVNYGYTF.

In its sample, this clonotype was seen a few times. DNA for the CDR3: TGTGCCAGCAGCCGGTGGGGGGATAGCAATCAGCCCCAGCATTTT. It codes for CASSRWGDSNQPQHF. The rearrangement links TRBV28 to TRBJ1-5; D might be TRBD1 (5 bases). This CDR3 has 15 amino acids. Germline V lookup: CDR1 MDHEN, CDR2 SYDVKM. Trimming left V 6 bases short and J 0 bases short, with 12 bases between.

This clonotype was detected once. This chain connects TRBV6-2 or TRBV6-3 to TRBJ1-2, with TRBD1 identical over 10 bases. J was trimmed by 1 base and V by 4 bases; bases with no gene match: 6. Germline-derived CDR1 and CDR2 are MNHEY and SVGEGT. CDR3 length equals 16 residues. Here the CDR3 reads CASSSPGTGDNYGYTF. The CDR3 DNA reads as TGTGCCAGCAGTTCGCCCGGGACAGGGGATAACTATGGCTACACCTTC.

A few counts support this clonotype. The chain uses TRBV19 and TRBJ2-1; D gene ambiguous. The CDR3 runs 18 residues. V shed 0 bases and J shed 4 bases, with 19 bases lying between them. Germline CDR1 and CDR2: LNHDA and SQIVND (reference sequence). The CDR3 here is CASSIDGMLRIAYNEQFF. DNA for the CDR3: TGTGCCAGTAGTATAGACGGTATGTTGCGGATTGCGTACAATGAGCAGTTCTTC. Full variable domain (missing parts from reference TRBV19 and TRBJ2-1): DGGITQSPKYLFRKEGQNVTLSCEQNLNHDAMYWYRQDPGQGLRLIYYSQIVNDFQKGDIAEGYSVSREKKESFPLTVTSAQKNPTAFYLCASSIDGMLRIAYNEQFFGPGTRLTVL.

The chain couples TRBV7-2 to TRBJ1-1; 9 positions match TRBD1. The CDR3 has 15 amino acids. The junction had 8 bases not matched to a gene; V was cut back by 6 bases and J by 3 bases. Germline V lookup: CDR1 SGHTA, CDR2 FQGNSA. As DNA, the CDR3 is TGTGCCAGCAGACCCCGACAGGGGGTATACACTGAAGCTTTCTTT. This encodes CASRPRQGVYTEAFF.

The table lists this clonotype with many counts. The rearrangement joins TRBV28 to TRBJ2-1, with D possibly TRBD1 on 5 matching bases. Germline values: CDR1 MDHEN, CDR2 SYDVKM. Trimming shortened V by 3 bases and J by 8 bases, and 11 bases separated the two germline ends. The CDR3 consists of 13 residues. The CDR3 is CASSFDRVDEQFF. CDR3 nucleotide sequence: TGTGCCAGCAGTTTTGACAGAGTCGATGAGCAGTTCTTC.

In nucleotides, the CDR3 is TGCAGCGTTGCGGGACTAGAAAACATTCAGTACTTC. Translating gives CSVAGLENIQYF. The chain has TRBV29-1 and TRBJ2-4, with 8 bases fitting TRBD2. Trimming at V came to 4 bases and at J to 5 bases, leaving 1 base not matched to a gene. The CDR3 sequence is 12 residues long. Germline values: CDR1 SQVTM, CDR2 ANQGSEA.

This clonotype has more than one count but fewer than ten. The V call is TRBV28, the J call TRBJ1-5; no reliable D call. From germline, CDR1 is MDHEN and CDR2 SYDVKM. V was shortened by 11 bases and J by 2 bases, with 19 bases between the two germline ends. The CDR3 sequence is 15 residues long. Written as DNA, the CDR3 is TGTGCCTCATCCACGGCCAGCTCCGGCAATCAGCCCCAGCATTTT. This translates into CASSTASSGNQPQHF. The full variable domain, with the rest looked up from reference TRBV28 and TRBJ1-5, is DVKVTQSSRYLVKRTGEKVFLECVQDMDHENMFWYRQDPGLGLRLIYFSYDVKMKEKGDIPEGYSVSREKKERFSLILESASTNQTSMYLCASSTASSGNQPQHFGDGTRLSIL.

With regard to this clonotype: Germline and junction disagree at one end, which may indicate a read error. The chain joins TRBV3-1 to TRBJ1-1, with D possibly being TRBD1 (5 bases). Per germline, CDR1 LGHDT and CDR2 YNNKEL (reference sequence). The CDR3 has 15 residues. The CDR3 region is CASSLLGGYNTDAFF. CDR3 sequence (DNA): TGTGCCAGCAGCCTCCTTGGGGGGTATAACACTGATGCTTTCTTT.

This chain links TRBV28 with TRBJ2-3; weak D call: TRBD1 (7 bases). In germline, CDR1 is MDHEN, CDR2 SYDVKM. CDR3 length: 14 residues. Trimming stripped 7 bases from V and 5 bases from J, with 16 bases between. The CDR3 reads CASKRQGGVDTQYF. The CDR3 DNA reads TGTGCCAGCAAAAGACAGGGAGGTGTAGATACGCAGTATTTT.

This clonotype was counted only a few times. The chain joins TRBV7-8 to TRBJ2-3; TRBD2 matches 8 bases. V gave up 5 bases and J gave up 1 base; unmatched junction bases: 8. The CDR3 loop spans 16 amino acids. Germline assignment: CDR1 SGHVS and CDR2 FQNEAQ. The CDR3 nucleotides read TGTGCCAGCAGCACACTGGGACTAGTCGGCACAGATACGCAGTATTTT. Amino acid sequence: CASSTLGLVGTDTQYF.

This sequence joins TRBV20-1 and TRBJ2-7, with 7 bases that match TRBD2. Germline V gene lookup returns CDR1 DFQATT and CDR2 SNEGSKA (reference sequence). There are 14 residues in the CDR3. The junction had 5 bases not matched to a gene; V was cut back by 0 bases and J by 3 bases. The CDR3 DNA reads TGCAGTGCTAGAGATATTGGGGAGGGCTACGAGCAGTACTTC. This encodes CSARDIGEGYEQYF.

This rearrangement joins TRBV7-2 to TRBJ2-7; 10 bases are a match to TRBD2. Germline CDR1 and CDR2: SGHTA and FQGNSA. J gave up 2 bases and V 2 bases, and 18 bases lay outside the gene matches. CDR3 size: 20 residues. CDR3 amino acids: CASSLRRVAGGEGSTYEQYF. CDR3 bases: TGTGCCAGCAGCTTACGGAGGGTAGCGGGAGGCGAAGGGAGCACCTACGAGCAGTACTTC.

The rearrangement uses TRBV20-1 and TRBJ2-7, with 8 bases matching TRBD1. The junction had 14 bases not matched to a gene; V was cut back by 3 bases and J by 4 bases. Germline V gene data show CDR1 as DFQATT and CDR2 as SNEGSKA (reference sequence). This CDR3 has 16 residues. CDR3 in DNA: TGCAGTGCTAGGGACTTAGGGACAGGAATCACTTACGAGCAGTACTTC. Amino acid sequence: CSARDLGTGITYEQYF.

The rearrangement uses TRBV19 and TRBJ2-2; D might be TRBD1 or TRBD2, each matching 5 bases. V lost 4 bases and J lost 6, with 21 bases in between. Germline assignment: CDR1 LNHDA and CDR2 SQIVND (reference sequence). The CDR3 sequence is 17 residues long. CDR3: CASSTGTQWGTPGELFF. In DNA form, the CDR3 reads TGTGCCAGTAGTACCGGGACCCAGTGGGGGACGCCCGGGGAGCTGTTTTTT.

The chain is built from TRBV24-1 and TRBJ2-1, with 15 bases aligning to TRBD2. The CDR3 extends over 15 amino acids. V lost 3 bases, J lost 8 bases, and 1 base stayed unmatched. The V gene's germline CDR1 is KGHDR and CDR2 SFDVKD. This CDR3 is CATSDGLAGGHEQFF. The CDR3 bases are TGTGCCACCAGTGATGGACTAGCGGGGGGGCATGAGCAGTTCTTC.

The chain recombines TRBV28 with TRBJ2-5; 7 bases fit TRBD1. This CDR3 is 14 amino acids long. CDR1 is MDHEN, CDR2 SYDVKM, per germline. V was clipped by 4 bases and J by 9 bases; unmatched bases: 11. CDR3 protein: CASSSPRQGRAQYF. The CDR3 region has the DNA TGTGCCAGCAGTTCCCCCCGACAGGGTCGGGCCCAGTACTTC.

The J gene is TRBJ1-1, the V gene TRBV18; 9 bases are a match to TRBD1. The junction had 10 bases not matched to a gene; V was cut back by 4 bases and J by 4 bases. From germline, CDR1 is KGHSH and CDR2 LQKENI. The CDR3 contains 16 residues. Here the CDR3 DNA reads TGTGCCAGCTCACGACTCCTACGACAGGGGGGCACTGAAGCTTTCTTT. Translated: CASSRLLRQGGTEAFF.